This T cell receptor beta chain was captured by sequencing in a study of cytomegalovirus exposure and HLA in healthy donors. A note on this clone: What it binds is not known.

The repertoire was sequenced with immunoSEQ multiplex PCR; TCRdb's copy has only in-frame clones and lacks some. The sample lists 150,000 or so clones, approximately 84% occurring once. Study-wide points: The tendency of first-cohort TCR clusters to co-occur in the 90 to 150 validation repertoires was the finding of a later analysis. The listing of roughly 160 TCR beta chains classed them as cytomegalovirus-associated. The classifier reportedly diagnosed cytomegalovirus status with high specificity and sensitivity.

V shed 7 bases and J shed 8 bases, with 20 bases lying between them. The length of the CDR3 is 14 residues. The V gene's germline CDR1 is MNHNS and CDR2 SASEGT. The approximately 120-subject validation cohort, separate from the approximately 670-subject first cohort, included the donors. The material sequenced was PBMCs. This clonotype was obtained from a man aged 25 to 45 in good health and CMV-seropositive. This rearrangement joins TRBV6-1 to TRBJ1-1; D unclear. The CDR3 here is CASTTEGIYTEAFF. As DNA, the CDR3 is TGTGCCAGCACAACCGAGGGAATTTATACCGAAGCTTTCTTT.